This T cell receptor (beta chain) was documented in a study of technical replicates of blood from several donors. This CDR3 is built from 15 residues. Germline CDR1 reads SNHLY; CDR2 reads FYNNEI. V lost 0 bases and J lost 1, with 8 bases in between. Only in-frame clones appear in the TCRdb table, and some are missing; sequencing was by immunoSEQ multiplex PCR. The sample consists of tens of thousands of clones, 98% of them appearing once. Specimen: T cells isolated from PBMCs. This sequence was found in a human donor in good health. This chain joins TRBV2 and TRBJ2-3; tentatively, D is TRBD2 (6 bases). Here the CDR3 DNA reads TGTGCCAGCAGTGAAGCCGGCGGGGGCACAGATACGCAGTATTTT. Its translation: CASSEAGGGTDTQYF. Full variable domain (outside the CDR3, taken from reference TRBV2 and TRBJ2-3): EPEVTQTPSHQVTQMGQEVILRCVPISNHLYFYWYRQILGQKVEFLVSFYNNEISEKSEIFDDQFSVERPDGSNFTLKIRSTKLEDSAMYFCASSEAGGGTDTQYFGPGTRLTVL.